This TCR beta chain stems from a study of blood T cell repertoires in COVID-19. On the study more broadly: Some COVID-19 samples were acute and others convalescent; all came from the United States, Italy and Spain. Sample material is recorded as cDNA or gDNA derived from T cells, B-cell-depleted T cells, or PBMCs.

In the original analysis: Reference gene primer amplification yielded estimated nucleated cell counts. The table came from immunoSEQ multiplex PCR; TCRdb's copy has only in-frame clones and leaves some out. D and trimming were read from the DNA, whereas the V and J calls and clone size are those reported in that table. The sample has fewer than 20,000 clones, approximately 86% seen once; the top ten hold about 8.3%. J was trimmed by 5 bases and V by 6 bases; bases with no gene match: 5. The CDR3 loop spans 14 amino acids. CDR1 is KGHSH and CDR2 is LQKENI in the germline V gene. The J gene is TRBJ1-1, the V gene TRBV18; 11 nucleotides match TRBD1. This clonotype originated in a human donor in a cohort sampled during active COVID-19. The donor label of this sample is uncertain. The source material was peripheral blood. The CDR3 is CASSVGQGGTEAFF. The CDR3 nucleotides are TGTGCCAGCTCCGTGGGACAGGGGGGGACTGAAGCTTTCTTT.